The 28 T cell receptor beta chains below all came from one sample that was sequenced in a study of OX40 agonist ivuxolimab in advanced cancers. TCRdb's table, derived via immunoSEQ multiplex PCR, lists solely in-frame clones and lacks some. This table holds tens of thousands of clones, approximately 85% found once. The specimen comprised CD4+ or CD8+ T cells sorted from blood, sampled in a trial of the OX40 agonist ivuxolimab. The receptors shown here come from an adult with an advanced solid tumor such as melanoma, head and neck, liver or kidney cancer.

This clone was counted between two and nine times. The chain joins TRBV5-1 to TRBJ2-5, with D possibly TRBD1 on 5 matching bases. V lost 3 bases, J lost 7 bases, and 13 bases lay in between. The CDR3 sequence is 13 residues long. Germline CDR1 reads SGHRS; CDR2 reads YFSETQ. The CDR3 bases are TGCGCCAGCAGCTCCATAGTTCAGGGGACCCAGTACTTC. Protein sequence: CASSSIVQGTQYF. Supplemented by reference TRBV5-1 and TRBJ2-5, the full variable domain reads KAGVTQTPRYLIKTRGQQVTLSCSPISGHRSVSWYQQTPGQGLQFLFEYFSETQRNKGNFPGRFSGRQFSNSRSEMNVSTLELGDSALYLCASSSIVQGTQYFGPGTRLLVL.

This chain links TRBV9 with TRBJ1-1; 9 nucleotides line up with TRBD1. Germline lookup yields CDR1 SGDLS and CDR2 YYNGEE. The CDR3 is 13 residues long. V lost 3 bases and J lost 8; bases outside the gene matches: 5. The CDR3 DNA sequence: TGTGCCAGCAGCGGAACCGGGACAGGGGAAGCTTTCTTT. It specifies CASSGTGTGEAFF.

The rearrangement uses TRBV7-3 and TRBJ2-3, with TRBD2 matching 8 bases. J lost 0 bases, V lost 2 bases, and 7 bases had no gene match. CDR3 size: 17 residues. CDR1 is SGHTA and CDR2 is FQGTGA in the germline V gene. This CDR3 reads CASSLWASGFSTDTQYF. Here the CDR3 DNA reads TGTGCCAGCAGCTTATGGGCTAGCGGGTTTAGCACAGATACGCAGTATTTT.

The gene calls are TRBV11-2 and TRBJ2-5; TRBD1 matches at 7 bases. The CDR3 spans 14 residues. The V segment lost 5 bases and the J segment 5 bases; nucleotides outside the gene matches: 8. Germline V lookup: CDR1 SGHAT, CDR2 FQNNGV. CDR3 DNA sequence: TGTGCCAGCAGCGTACAGGGGTCAGGGGAGACCCAGTACTTC. Its protein is CASSVQGSGETQYF.

The V gene is TRBV21-1, the J gene TRBJ2-3; the table's D call TRBD2 went unverified against the DNA. TRBV21-1 is listed as a pseudogene. This CDR3 contains 23 residues. Written as DNA, the CDR3 is TGTGCCAGCAGTACCTTCTCTACGGGACTAGCGGGGGGCGAACAGCGTCGCACAGATACGCAGTATTTT. Protein: CASSTFSTGLAGGEQRRTDTQYF.

This clone showed up just a few times. The chain carries TRBV28 and TRBJ2-5; D is unresolved. V dropped 6 bases and J dropped 4 bases, with 15 bases sitting between them. Germline CDR1 MDHEN, CDR2 SYDVKM. This CDR3 contains 14 residues. The CDR3 DNA sequence: TGTGCCAGCAGCCCACCTCCCCGAAGAGAGACCCAGTACTTC. Protein product: CASSPPPRRETQYF. The entire variable domain, with the rest obtained from reference TRBV28 and TRBJ2-5, is as follows: DVKVTQSSRYLVKRTGEKVFLECVQDMDHENMFWYRQDPGLGLRLIYFSYDVKMKEKGDIPEGYSVSREKKERFSLILESASTNQTSMYLCASSPPPRRETQYFGPGTRLLVL.

The rearrangement links TRBV5-1 to TRBJ2-2; 7 nucleotides agree with TRBD1. The CDR3 covers 15 residues. V was clipped by 5 bases and J by 4 bases; unmatched bases: 8. Germline V CDR1 and CDR2: SGHRS, YFSETQ. CDR3 protein: CASSRQGDLTGELFF. The CDR3 nucleotides read TGCGCCAGCAGTAGGCAGGGGGATCTCACCGGGGAGCTGTTTTTT.

V gene TRBV28 combines with J gene TRBJ2-1; 9 nucleotides match TRBD2. The V segment lost 7 bases and the J segment 3 bases; nucleotides outside the gene matches: 4. CDR1 and CDR2 (germline): MDHEN, SYDVKM. The length of the CDR3 is 14 residues. CDR3 amino acids: CASKTSGFYNEQFF. The CDR3 region has the DNA TGTGCCAGCAAAACTAGCGGGTTCTACAATGAGCAGTTCTTC.

A single count supports this clone. This rearrangement joins TRBV2 to TRBJ2-7, with D possibly TRBD1 on 5 matching bases. The ends were cut back, 7 bases at V and 2 bases at J, with 12 bases in the middle. The CDR3 is made up of 13 amino acids. CDR1 is SNHLY and CDR2 is FYNNEI in the germline V gene. The chain's CDR3 is CASTPDKAYEQYF. The DNA for the CDR3 is TGTGCCAGCACCCCGGACAAGGCCTACGAGCAGTACTTC.

This clone was counted a few times. The chain carries TRBV11-2 and TRBJ2-1; D not certain. The CDR3 length is 12 residues. Trimming took off 3 bases at V and 8 bases at J, with 8 bases between the two ends. Germline CDR1 and CDR2: SGHAT and FQNNGV. Written as DNA, the CDR3 is TGTGCCAGCAGCTTGAGTGAGTATGAGCAGTTCTTC. It encodes CASSLSEYEQFF.

V usage is TRBV18 and J usage is TRBJ2-1; D gene uncertain. The ends were cut back, 0 bases at V and 5 bases at J, with 8 bases in the middle. Per the germline V gene, CDR1 is KGHSH and CDR2 is LQKENI. This CDR3 comprises 14 residues. DNA of the CDR3: TGTGCCAGCTCACCACCTTTAACCAACAATGAGCAGTTCTTC. It specifies CASSPPLTNNEQFF.

V gene TRBV7-9 combines with J gene TRBJ2-3; 10 bases agree with TRBD2. Per the germline V gene, CDR1 is SEHNR and CDR2 is FQNEAQ (reference sequence). This CDR3 is 15 amino acids long. J was trimmed by 0 bases and V by 8 bases; bases with no gene match: 5. DNA of the CDR3: TGTGCCAGCGGGTCTAGCGGGGGCAGCACAGATACGCAGTATTTT. It codes for CASGSSGGSTDTQYF.

The chain couples TRBV7-2 to TRBJ2-1; 11 nucleotides agree with TRBD1. The CDR3 is made up of 15 amino acids. The germline V gene encodes CDR1 SGHTA and CDR2 FQGNSA. V lost 5 bases, J lost 3 bases, and 3 bases stayed unmatched. The CDR3 sequence is CASSVGQGDYNEQFF. The CDR3 region has the DNA TGTGCCAGCAGCGTGGGACAGGGGGACTACAATGAGCAGTTCTTC.

The V and J genes are TRBV7-6 and TRBJ2-3; no clear D gene. The V gene's germline CDR1 is SGHVS and CDR2 FNYEAQ. With 3 bases removed from V and 2 bases from J, the gap between germline ends came to 12 bases. The CDR3 runs 15 residues. CDR3 DNA: TGTGCCAGCAGCTTGAGCTTCCCCCCCACAGATACGCAGTATTTT. This encodes CASSLSFPPTDTQYF. The entire variable domain, with the rest obtained from reference TRBV7-6 and TRBJ2-3, is as follows: GAGVSQSPRYKVTKRGQDVALRCDPISGHVSLYWYRQALGQGPEFLTYFNYEAQQDKSGLPNDRFSAERPEGSISTLTIQRTEQRDSAMYRCASSLSFPPTDTQYFGPGTRLTVL.

The gene calls are TRBV19 and TRBJ1-2, with TRBD1 as a possible D gene (5 bases). There are 15 residues in the CDR3. Germline CDR1 reads LNHDA; CDR2 reads SQIVND (reference sequence). V lost 4 bases and J lost 0, with 12 bases in between. The CDR3 here is CASSRGPEPNYGYTF. The CDR3, as DNA: TGTGCCAGTAGTAGGGGACCAGAACCTAACTATGGCTACACCTTC.

The rearrangement uses TRBV11-2 and TRBJ1-1; no definite D call. Germline V gene sequence: CDR1 SGHAT, CDR2 FQNNGV. V lost 3 bases to trimming and J lost 0 bases, with 8 bases between them. The CDR3 spans 14 residues. The CDR3: CASSLGQMNTEAFF. CDR3 bases: TGTGCCAGCAGCTTGGGCCAGATGAACACTGAAGCTTTCTTT.

The chain combines TRBV6-6 with TRBJ2-1; 10 nucleotides match TRBD2. From germline, CDR1 is MNHNY and CDR2 SVGAGI (reference sequence). CDR3 length: 16 amino acids. The V segment lost 7 bases and the J segment 0 bases; nucleotides outside the gene matches: 6. The CDR3 protein is CASTISGGNSYNEQFF. DNA of the CDR3: TGTGCCAGCACCATTAGCGGGGGGAACTCCTACAATGAGCAGTTCTTC.

This rearrangement joins TRBV7-9 to TRBJ2-7, with D possibly matching TRBD1 (6 bases). The V gene's germline CDR1 is SEHNR and CDR2 FQNEAQ (reference sequence). This CDR3 has 13 amino acids. Trimming removed 2 bases from V and 2 bases from J, with 7 bases in between. CDR3 sequence (DNA): TGTGCCAGCAGCTTACAGGGGACCTACGAGCAGTACTTC. Residues: CASSLQGTYEQYF.

The J gene is TRBJ2-5, the V gene TRBV29-1; maybe TRBD2 (5 bases). This CDR3 region has 12 residues. The germline CDR1 and CDR2 sequences are SQVTM and ANQGSEA. Between the trimmed V and J ends, which lost 6 bases and 5 bases, there was a span of 13 bases. CDR3 bases: TGCAGCGTCGGACGGGGTCTGGAGACCCAGTACTTC. Protein sequence: CSVGRGLETQYF. Based on the CDR3 plus reference TRBV29-1 and TRBJ2-5, the full variable domain is SAVISQKPSRDICQRGTSLTIQCQVDSQVTMMFWYRQQPGQSLTLIATANQGSEATYESGFVIDKFPISRPNLTFSTLTVSNMSPEDSSIYLCSVGRGLETQYFGPGTRLLVL.

This chain links TRBV28 with TRBJ2-5; TRBD2 is a possible D gene (6 bases). This CDR3 is built from 13 residues. Looked up from germline, CDR1 is MDHEN and CDR2 is SYDVKM. Deletions cut 4 bases from V and 2 bases from J, with 8 bases between. The CDR3 nucleotides are TGTGCCAGCAGTTCCGGGGGACAAGAGACCCAGTACTTC. Amino acid sequence: CASSSGGQETQYF.

This chain connects TRBV9 to TRBJ1-6, with 7 nucleotides matching TRBD1. This CDR3 has 14 residues. The germline V gene has CDR1 SGDLS and CDR2 YYNGEE. The junction had 4 bases not matched to a gene; V was cut back by 3 bases and J by 7 bases. CDR3 in amino acids: CASSAGTANSPLHF. CDR3 bases: TGTGCCAGCAGCGCAGGGACAGCAAATTCACCCCTCCACTTT.

This chain uses TRBV10-3 with TRBJ2-7; 11 bases line up with TRBD2. The CDR3 contains 14 residues. From germline, CDR1 is ENHRY and CDR2 SYGVKD. V dropped 5 bases and J dropped 1; count of bases not matched to a gene: 1. The CDR3 reads CAISRLAGSYEQYF. The CDR3 DNA reads as TGTGCCATCAGTAGACTAGCGGGATCCTACGAGCAGTACTTC.

The gene calls are TRBV5-3 and TRBJ2-7; 8 bases line up with TRBD2. TRBV5-3 is recorded as an ORF, its role being uncertain. The CDR3 covers 15 residues. Trimming removed 4 bases from V and 5 bases from J; junction bases left unmatched: 11. The CDR3 DNA sequence: TGTGCCAGAAGCGGGCGACTAGCGATCGGGCACGAGCAGTACTTC. This encodes CARSGRLAIGHEQYF.

The chain couples TRBV5-7 to TRBJ2-5; 8 bases line up with TRBD2. TRBV5-7 is an ORF for which the function is uncertain. Trimming removed 4 bases from V and 5 bases from J; junction bases left unmatched: 7. The CDR3 is 14 residues long. In nucleotides, the CDR3 is TGTGCCAGCAGCCAGGTGGCTAGCGGGGAGACCCAGTACTTC. Its translation: CASSQVASGETQYF.

This clone has only one observation. The rearrangement joins TRBV28 to TRBJ1-3; unclear D gene. Germline-derived CDR1 and CDR2 are MDHEN and SYDVKM. The CDR3 length is 14 residues. Trimming removed 8 bases at V and 9 bases at J, with 20 bases between. Here the CDR3 reads CASSPKGAGVTIYF. In DNA, the CDR3 is TGTGCCAGCTCCCCGAAGGGTGCAGGTGTCACCATATATTTT.

The CDR3 here is CSAGTATNEKLFF. The CDR3, as DNA: TGCAGCGCCGGGACAGCAACTAATGAAAAACTGTTTTTT. The chain is built from TRBV29-1 and TRBJ1-4, with 7 bases lining up with TRBD1. The V gene end was trimmed by 7 bases and the J gene end by 0 bases; junction bases not matched to a gene: 2. The CDR3 sequence is 13 residues long. Germline CDR1 and CDR2: SQVTM and ANQGSEA.

V is TRBV6-6 and J is TRBJ2-7, with D perhaps TRBD1 or TRBD2 (5 bases each). Trimming took 2 bases from V and 4 from J, leaving 12 bases between them. Germline loops: CDR1 MNHNY, CDR2 SVGAGI (reference sequence). The CDR3 totals 14 residues. The CDR3 region has the DNA TGTGCCAGCAGTTACGGGGACGCCCGATACGAGCAGTACTTC. Translating gives CASSYGDARYEQYF.

The V gene is TRBV30, the J gene TRBJ1-1; D remains unclear. Trimming left V 0 bases short and J 12 bases short, with 14 bases between. The CDR3 has 12 amino acids. Germline V gene sequence: CDR1 GTSNPN, CDR2 SVGIG (reference sequence). The CDR3 sequence is CAWSVSVGGSFF. In DNA, the CDR3 is TGTGCCTGGAGTGTATCCGTTGGTGGATCTTTCTTT.